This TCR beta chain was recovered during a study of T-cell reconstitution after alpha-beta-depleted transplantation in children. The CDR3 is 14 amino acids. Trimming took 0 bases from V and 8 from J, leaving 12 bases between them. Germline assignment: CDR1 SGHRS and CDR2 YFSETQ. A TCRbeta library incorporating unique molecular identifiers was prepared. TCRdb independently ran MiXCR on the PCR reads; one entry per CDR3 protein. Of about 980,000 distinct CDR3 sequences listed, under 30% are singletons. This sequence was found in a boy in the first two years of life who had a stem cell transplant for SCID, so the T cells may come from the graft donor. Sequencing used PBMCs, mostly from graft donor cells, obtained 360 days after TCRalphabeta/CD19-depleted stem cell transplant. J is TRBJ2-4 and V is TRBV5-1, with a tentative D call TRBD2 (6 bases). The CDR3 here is CASSLGGVVDIQYF. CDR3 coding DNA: TGCGCCAGCAGCTTGGGGGGGGTCGTGGACATTCAGTACTTC.